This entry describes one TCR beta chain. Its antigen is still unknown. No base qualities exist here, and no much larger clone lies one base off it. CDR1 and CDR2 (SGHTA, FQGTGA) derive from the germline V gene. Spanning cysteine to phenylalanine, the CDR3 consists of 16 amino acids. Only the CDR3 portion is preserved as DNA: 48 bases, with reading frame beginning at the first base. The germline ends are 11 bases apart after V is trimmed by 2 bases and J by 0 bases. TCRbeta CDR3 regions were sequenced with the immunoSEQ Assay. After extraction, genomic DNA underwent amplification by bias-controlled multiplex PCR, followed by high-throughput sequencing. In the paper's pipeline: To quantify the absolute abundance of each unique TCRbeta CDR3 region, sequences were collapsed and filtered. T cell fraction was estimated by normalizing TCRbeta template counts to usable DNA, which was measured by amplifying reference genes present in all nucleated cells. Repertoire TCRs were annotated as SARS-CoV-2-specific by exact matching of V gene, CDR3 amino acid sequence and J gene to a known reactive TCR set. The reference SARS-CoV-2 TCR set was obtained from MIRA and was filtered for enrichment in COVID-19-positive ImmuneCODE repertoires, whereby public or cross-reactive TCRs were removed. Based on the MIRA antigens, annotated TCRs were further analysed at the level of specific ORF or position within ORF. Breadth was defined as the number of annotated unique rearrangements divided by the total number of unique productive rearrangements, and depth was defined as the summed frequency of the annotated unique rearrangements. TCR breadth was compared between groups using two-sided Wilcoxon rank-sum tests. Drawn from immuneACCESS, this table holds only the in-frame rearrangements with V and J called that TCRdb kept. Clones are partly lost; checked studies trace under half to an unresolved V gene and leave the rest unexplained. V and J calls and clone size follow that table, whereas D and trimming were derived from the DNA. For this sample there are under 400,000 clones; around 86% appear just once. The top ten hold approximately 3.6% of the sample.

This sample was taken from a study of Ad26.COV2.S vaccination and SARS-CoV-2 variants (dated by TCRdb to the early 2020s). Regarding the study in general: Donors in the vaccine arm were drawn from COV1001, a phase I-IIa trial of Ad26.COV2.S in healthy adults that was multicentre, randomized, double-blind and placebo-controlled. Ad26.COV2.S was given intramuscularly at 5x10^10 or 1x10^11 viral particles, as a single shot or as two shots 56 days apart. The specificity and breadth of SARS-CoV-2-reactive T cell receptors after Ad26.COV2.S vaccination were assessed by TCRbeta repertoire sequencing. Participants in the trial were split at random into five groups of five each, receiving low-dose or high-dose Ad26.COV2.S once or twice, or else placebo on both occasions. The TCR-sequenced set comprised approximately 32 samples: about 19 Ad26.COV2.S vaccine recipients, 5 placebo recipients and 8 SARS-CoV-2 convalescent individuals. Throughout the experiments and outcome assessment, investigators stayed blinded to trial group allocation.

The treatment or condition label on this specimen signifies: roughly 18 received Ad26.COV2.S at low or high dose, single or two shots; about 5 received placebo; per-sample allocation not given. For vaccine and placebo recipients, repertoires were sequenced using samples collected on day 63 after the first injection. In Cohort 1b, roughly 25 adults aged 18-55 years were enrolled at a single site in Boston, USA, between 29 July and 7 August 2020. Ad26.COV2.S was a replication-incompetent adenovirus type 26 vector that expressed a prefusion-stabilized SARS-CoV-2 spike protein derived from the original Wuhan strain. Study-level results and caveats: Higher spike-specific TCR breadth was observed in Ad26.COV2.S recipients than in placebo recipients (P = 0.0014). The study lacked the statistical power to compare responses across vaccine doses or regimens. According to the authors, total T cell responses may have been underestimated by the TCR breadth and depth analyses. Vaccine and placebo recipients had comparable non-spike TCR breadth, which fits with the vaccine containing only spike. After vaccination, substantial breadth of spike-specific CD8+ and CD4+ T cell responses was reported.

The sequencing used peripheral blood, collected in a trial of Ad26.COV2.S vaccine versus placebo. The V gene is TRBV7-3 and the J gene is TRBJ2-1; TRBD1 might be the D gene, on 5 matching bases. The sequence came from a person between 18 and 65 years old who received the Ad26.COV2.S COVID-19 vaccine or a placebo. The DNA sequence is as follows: TGTGCCAGCAGCTTAGGGGCTCAGGTCTCCTACAATGAGCAGTTCTTC. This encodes CASSLGAQVSYNEQFF.